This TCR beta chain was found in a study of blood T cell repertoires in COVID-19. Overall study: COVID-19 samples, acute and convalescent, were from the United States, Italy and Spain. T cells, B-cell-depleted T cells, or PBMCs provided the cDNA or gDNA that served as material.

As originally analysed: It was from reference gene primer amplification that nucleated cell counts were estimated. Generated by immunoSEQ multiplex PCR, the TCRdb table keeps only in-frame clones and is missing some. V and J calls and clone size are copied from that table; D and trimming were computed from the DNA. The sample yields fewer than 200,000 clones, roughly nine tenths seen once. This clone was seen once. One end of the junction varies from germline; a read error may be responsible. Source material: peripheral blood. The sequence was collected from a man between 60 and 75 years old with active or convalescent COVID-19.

This CDR3 reads CASRLGQGVGGYTF. CDR3 nucleotides: TGCGCCAGCCGCTTGGGACAGGGGGTAGGTGGCTACACCTTC. The rearrangement uses TRBV5-1 and TRBJ1-2; 11 bases map to TRBD1. This CDR3 is 14 amino acids long. The germline V gene has CDR1 SGHRS and CDR2 YFSETQ.